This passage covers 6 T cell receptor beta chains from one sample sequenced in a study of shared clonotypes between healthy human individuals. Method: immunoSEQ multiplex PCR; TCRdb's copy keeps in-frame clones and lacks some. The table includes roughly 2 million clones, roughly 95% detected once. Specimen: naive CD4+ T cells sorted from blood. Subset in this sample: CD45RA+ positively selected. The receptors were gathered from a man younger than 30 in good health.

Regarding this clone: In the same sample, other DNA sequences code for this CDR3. This CDR3 is CASSSQGGEQYF. In DNA, the CDR3 is TGCGCCAGCAGCTCCCAGGGGGGCGAGCAGTACTTC. This sequence joins TRBV5-1 and TRBJ2-7, with TRBD1 as a possible D gene (7 bases). The V and J ends lost 3 bases and 6 bases respectively, with 10 bases between them. CDR1 and CDR2 (germline): SGHRS, YFSETQ. The CDR3 has 12 amino acids.

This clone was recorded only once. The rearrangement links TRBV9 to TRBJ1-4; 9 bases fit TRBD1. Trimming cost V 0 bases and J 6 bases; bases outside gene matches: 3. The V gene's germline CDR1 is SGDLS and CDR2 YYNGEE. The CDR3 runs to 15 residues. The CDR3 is CASSVEGQGHEKLFF. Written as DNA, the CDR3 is TGTGCCAGCAGCGTAGAGGGACAGGGACATGAAAAACTGTTTTTT.

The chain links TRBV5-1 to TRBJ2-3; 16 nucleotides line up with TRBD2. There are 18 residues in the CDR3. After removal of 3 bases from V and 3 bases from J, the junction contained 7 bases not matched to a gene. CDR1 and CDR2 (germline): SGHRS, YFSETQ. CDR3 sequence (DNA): TGCGCCAGCAGCTCCGGGACTAGCGGGGGGGCTGGGACAGATACGCAGTATTTT. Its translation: CASSSGTSGGAGTDTQYF. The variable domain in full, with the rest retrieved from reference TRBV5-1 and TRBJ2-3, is KAGVTQTPRYLIKTRGQQVTLSCSPISGHRSVSWYQQTPGQGLQFLFEYFSETQRNKGNFPGRFSGRQFSNSRSEMNVSTLELGDSALYLCASSSGTSGGAGTDTQYFGPGTRLTVL.

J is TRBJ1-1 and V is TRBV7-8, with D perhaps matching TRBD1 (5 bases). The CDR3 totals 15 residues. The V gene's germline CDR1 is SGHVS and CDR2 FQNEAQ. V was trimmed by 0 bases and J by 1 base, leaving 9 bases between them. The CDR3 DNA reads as TGTGCCAGCAGCTTAGCGGGACTGCGGAACACTGAAGCTTTCTTT. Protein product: CASSLAGLRNTEAFF.

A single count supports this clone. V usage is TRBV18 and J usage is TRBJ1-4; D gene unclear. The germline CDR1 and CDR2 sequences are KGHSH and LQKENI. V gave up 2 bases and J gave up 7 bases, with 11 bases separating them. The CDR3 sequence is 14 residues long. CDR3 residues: CASSPGIVVEKLFF. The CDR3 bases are TGTGCCAGCTCACCAGGGATAGTAGTTGAAAAACTGTTTTTT.

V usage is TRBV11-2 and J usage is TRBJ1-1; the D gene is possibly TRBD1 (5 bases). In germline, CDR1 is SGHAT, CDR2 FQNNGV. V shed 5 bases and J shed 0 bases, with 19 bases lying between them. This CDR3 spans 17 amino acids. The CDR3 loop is CASSLIQGGEMNTEAFF. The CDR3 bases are TGTGCCAGCAGCCTTATCCAGGGCGGGGAGATGAACACTGAAGCTTTCTTT.